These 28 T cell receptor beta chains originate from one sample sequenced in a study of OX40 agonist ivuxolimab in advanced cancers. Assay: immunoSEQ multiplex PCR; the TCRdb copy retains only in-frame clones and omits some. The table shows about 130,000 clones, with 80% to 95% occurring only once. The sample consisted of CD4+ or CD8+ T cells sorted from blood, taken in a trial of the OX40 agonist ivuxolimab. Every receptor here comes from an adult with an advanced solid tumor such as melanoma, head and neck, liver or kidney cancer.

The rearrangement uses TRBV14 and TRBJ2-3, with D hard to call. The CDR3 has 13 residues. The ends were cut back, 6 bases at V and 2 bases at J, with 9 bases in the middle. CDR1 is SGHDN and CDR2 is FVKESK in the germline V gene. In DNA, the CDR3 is TGTGCCAGCAGTCCCGCCCTCACAGATACGCAGTATTTT. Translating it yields CASSPALTDTQYF. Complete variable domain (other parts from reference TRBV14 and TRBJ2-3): EAGVTQFPSHSVIEKGQTVTLRCDPISGHDNLYWYRRVMGKEIKFLLHFVKESKQDESGMPNNRFLAERTGGTYSTLKVQPAELEDSGVYFCASSPALTDTQYFGPGTRLTVL.

DNA of the CDR3: TGTGCCAGCAGCCTGTCTGGGGCCAACGTCCTGACTTTC. Protein: CASSLSGANVLTF. The chain couples TRBV5-6 to TRBJ2-6; no definite D call. With 4 bases removed from V and 1 base from J, the gap between germline ends came to 3 bases. Germline-derived CDR1 and CDR2 are SGHDT and YYEEEE. The CDR3 loop spans 13 amino acids.

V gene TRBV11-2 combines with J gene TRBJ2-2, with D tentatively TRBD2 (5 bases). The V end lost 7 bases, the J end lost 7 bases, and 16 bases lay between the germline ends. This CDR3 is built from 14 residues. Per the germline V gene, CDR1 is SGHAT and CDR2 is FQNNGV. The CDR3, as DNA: TGTGCCAGCACCCCACCCCCCGAGGGCGGGGAGCTGTTTTTT. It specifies CASTPPPEGGELFF.

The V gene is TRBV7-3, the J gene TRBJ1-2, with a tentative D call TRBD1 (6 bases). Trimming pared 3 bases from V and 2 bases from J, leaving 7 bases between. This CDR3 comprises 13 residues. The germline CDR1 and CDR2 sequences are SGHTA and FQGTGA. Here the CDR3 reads CASSFQGNYGYTF. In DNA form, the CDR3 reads TGTGCCAGCAGCTTCCAGGGGAACTATGGCTACACCTTC. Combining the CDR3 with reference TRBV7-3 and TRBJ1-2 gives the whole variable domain GAGVSQTPSNKVTEKGKYVELRCDPISGHTALYWYRQSLGQGPEFLIYFQGTGAADDSGLPNDRFFAVRPEGSVSTLKIQRTERGDSAVYLCASSFQGNYGYTFGSGTRLTVV.

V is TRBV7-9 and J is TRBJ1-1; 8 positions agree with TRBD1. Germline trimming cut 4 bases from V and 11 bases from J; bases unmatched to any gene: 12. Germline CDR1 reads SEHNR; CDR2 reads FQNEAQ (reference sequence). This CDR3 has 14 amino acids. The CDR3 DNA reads TGTGCCAGCAGCTCGGGCACCTCAGGGGGCGATGCTTTCTTT. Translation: CASSSGTSGGDAFF.

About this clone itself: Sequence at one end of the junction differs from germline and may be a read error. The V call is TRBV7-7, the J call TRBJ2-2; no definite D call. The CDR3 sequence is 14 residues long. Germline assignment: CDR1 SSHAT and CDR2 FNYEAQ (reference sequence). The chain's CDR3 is CASSLVANTGELFF. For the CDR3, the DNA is TGTGCTAGCAGCTTGGTAGCGAACACCGGGGAGCTGTTTTTT.

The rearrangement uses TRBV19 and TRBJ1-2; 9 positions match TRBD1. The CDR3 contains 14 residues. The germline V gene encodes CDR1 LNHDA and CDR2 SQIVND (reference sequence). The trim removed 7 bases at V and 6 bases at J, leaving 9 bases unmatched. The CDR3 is CASIIPGQGNGYTF. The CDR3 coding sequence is TGTGCCAGTATCATACCGGGACAGGGTAATGGCTACACCTTC. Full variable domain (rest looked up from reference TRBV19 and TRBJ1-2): DGGITQSPKYLFRKEGQNVTLSCEQNLNHDAMYWYRQDPGQGLRLIYYSQIVNDFQKGDIAEGYSVSREKKESFPLTVTSAQKNPTAFYLCASIIPGQGNGYTFGSGTRLTVV.

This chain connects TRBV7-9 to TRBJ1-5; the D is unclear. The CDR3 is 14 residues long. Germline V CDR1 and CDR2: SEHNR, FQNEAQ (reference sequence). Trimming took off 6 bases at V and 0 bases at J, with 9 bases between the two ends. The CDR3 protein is CASSLSDSNQPQHF. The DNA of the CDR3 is TGTGCCAGCAGTCTCTCGGATAGCAATCAGCCCCAGCATTTT.

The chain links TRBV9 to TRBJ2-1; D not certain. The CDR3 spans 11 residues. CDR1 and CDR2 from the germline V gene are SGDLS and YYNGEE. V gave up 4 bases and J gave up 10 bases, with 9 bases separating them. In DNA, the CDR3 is TGTGCCAGCAGCCTCGAAGGGGAGCAGTTCTTC. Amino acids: CASSLEGEQFF.

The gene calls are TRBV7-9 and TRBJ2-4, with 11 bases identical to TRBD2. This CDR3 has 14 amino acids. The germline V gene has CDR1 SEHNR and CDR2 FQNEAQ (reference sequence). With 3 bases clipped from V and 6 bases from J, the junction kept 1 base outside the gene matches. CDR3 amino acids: CASSFGTSGNIQYF. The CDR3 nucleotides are TGTGCCAGCAGCTTCGGGACTAGCGGAAACATTCAGTACTTC.

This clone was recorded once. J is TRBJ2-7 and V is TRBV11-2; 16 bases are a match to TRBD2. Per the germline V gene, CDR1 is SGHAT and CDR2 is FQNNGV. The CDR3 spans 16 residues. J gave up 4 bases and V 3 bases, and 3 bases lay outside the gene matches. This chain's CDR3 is CASSLGTSGRAYEQYF. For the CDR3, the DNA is TGTGCCAGCAGCTTGGGGACTAGCGGGAGGGCTTACGAGCAGTACTTC.

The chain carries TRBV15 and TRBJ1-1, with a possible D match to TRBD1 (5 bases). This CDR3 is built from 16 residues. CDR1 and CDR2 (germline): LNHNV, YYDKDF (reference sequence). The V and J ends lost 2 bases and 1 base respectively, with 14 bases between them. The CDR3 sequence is CATSRNGGRTNTEAFF. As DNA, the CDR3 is TGTGCCACCAGCAGAAATGGGGGTAGGACGAACACTGAAGCTTTCTTT.

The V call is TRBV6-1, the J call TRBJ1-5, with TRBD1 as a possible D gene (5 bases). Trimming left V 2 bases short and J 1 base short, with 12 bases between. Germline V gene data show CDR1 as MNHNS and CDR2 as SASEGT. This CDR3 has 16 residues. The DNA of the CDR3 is TGTGCCAGCAGTGAACCGCCTCGGGGGAGCAATCAGCCCCAGCATTTT. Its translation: CASSEPPRGSNQPQHF.

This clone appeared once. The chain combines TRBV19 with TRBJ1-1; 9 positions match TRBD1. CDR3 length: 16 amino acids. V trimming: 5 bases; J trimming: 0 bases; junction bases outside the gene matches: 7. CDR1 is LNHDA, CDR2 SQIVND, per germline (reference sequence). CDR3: CASSSRDRVVNTEAFF. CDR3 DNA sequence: TGTGCCAGTAGTTCCCGGGACAGGGTAGTGAACACTGAAGCTTTCTTT.

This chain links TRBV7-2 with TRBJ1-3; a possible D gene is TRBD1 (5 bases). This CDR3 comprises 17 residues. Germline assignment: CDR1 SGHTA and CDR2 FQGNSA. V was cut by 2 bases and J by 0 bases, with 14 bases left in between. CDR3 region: CASSLRPGGNSGNTIYF. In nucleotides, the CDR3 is TGTGCCAGCAGCTTACGCCCTGGGGGTAACTCTGGAAACACCATATATTTT. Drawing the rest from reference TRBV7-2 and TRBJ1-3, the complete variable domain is GAGVSQSPSNKVTEKGKDVELRCDPISGHTALYWYRQSLGQGLEFLIYFQGNSAPDKSGLPSDRFSAERTGGSVSTLTIQRTQQEDSAVYLCASSLRPGGNSGNTIYFGEGSWLTVV.

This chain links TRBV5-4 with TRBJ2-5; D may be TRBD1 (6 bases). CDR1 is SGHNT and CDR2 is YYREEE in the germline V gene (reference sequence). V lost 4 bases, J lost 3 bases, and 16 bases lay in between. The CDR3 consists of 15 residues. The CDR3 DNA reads TGTGCCAGCAGCAGCCAACGGACAGTTAAAGAGACCCAGTACTTC. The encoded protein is CASSSQRTVKETQYF.

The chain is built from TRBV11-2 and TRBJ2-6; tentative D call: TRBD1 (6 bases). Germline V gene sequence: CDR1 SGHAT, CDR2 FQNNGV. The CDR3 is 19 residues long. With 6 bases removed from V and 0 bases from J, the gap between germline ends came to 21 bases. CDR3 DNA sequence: TGTGCCAGCAGTCGGAACCGGGACACCCTCATCTCTGGGGCCAACGTCCTGACTTTC. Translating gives CASSRNRDTLISGANVLTF. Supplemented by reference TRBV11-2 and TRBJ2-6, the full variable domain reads EAGVAQSPRYKIIEKRQSVAFWCNPISGHATLYWYQQILGQGPKLLIQFQNNGVVDDSQLPKDRFSAERLKGVDSTLKIQPAKLEDSAVYLCASSRNRDTLISGANVLTFGAGSRLTVL.

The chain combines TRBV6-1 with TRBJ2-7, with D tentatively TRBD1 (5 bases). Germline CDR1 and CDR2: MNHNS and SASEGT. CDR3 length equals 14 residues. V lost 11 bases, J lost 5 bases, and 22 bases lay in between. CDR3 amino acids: CAGASGQGIHEQYF. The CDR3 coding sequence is TGTGCCGGGGCCTCCGGGCAGGGTATCCACGAGCAGTACTTC.

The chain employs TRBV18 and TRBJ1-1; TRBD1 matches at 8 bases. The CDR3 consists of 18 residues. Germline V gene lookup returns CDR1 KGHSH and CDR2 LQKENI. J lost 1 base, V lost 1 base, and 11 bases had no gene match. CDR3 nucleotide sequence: TGTGCCAGCTCACCACAGGGGATAACAGGGGGAGCGAACACTGAAGCTTTCTTT. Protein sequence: CASSPQGITGGANTEAFF.

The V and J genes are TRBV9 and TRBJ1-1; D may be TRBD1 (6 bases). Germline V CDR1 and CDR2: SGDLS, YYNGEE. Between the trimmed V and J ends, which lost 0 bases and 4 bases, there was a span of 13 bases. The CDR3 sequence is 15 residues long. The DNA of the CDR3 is TGTGCCAGCAGCGTAGGAGGGGGGGCTGGCACTGAAGCTTTCTTT. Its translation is CASSVGGGAGTEAFF.

The CDR3 here is CASSLTSGSQYEQYF. The CDR3 region has the DNA TGCGCCAGCAGCCTAACTAGCGGGAGTCAATACGAGCAGTACTTC. The V gene is TRBV5-1, the J gene TRBJ2-7; the match to TRBD2 covers 11 bases. This CDR3 has 15 amino acids. The J segment lost 4 bases and the V segment lost 4 bases, leaving 7 bases of the junction unmatched. In germline, CDR1 is SGHRS, CDR2 YFSETQ.

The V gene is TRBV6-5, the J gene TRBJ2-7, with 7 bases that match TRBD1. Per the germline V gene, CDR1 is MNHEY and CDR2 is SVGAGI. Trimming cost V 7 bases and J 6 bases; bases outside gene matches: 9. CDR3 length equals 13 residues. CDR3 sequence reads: CASTNRQGREQYF. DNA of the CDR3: TGTGCCAGCACCAACCGACAGGGACGCGAGCAGTACTTC.

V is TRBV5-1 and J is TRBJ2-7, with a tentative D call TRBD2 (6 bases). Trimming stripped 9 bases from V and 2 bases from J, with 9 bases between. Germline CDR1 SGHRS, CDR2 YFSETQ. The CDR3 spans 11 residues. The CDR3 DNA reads TGCGCCAACCCGGGAGCCTACGAGCAGTACTTC. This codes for CANPGAYEQYF. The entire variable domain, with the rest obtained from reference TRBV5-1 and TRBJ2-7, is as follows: KAGVTQTPRYLIKTRGQQVTLSCSPISGHRSVSWYQQTPGQGLQFLFEYFSETQRNKGNFPGRFSGRQFSNSRSEMNVSTLELGDSALYLCANPGAYEQYFGPGTRLTVT.

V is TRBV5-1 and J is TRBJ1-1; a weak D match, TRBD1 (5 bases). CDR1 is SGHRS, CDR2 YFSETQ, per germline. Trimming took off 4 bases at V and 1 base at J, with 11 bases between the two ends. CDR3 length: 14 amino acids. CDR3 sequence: CASSMGDPNTEAFF. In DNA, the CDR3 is TGCGCCAGCAGCATGGGGGACCCGAACACTGAAGCTTTCTTT.

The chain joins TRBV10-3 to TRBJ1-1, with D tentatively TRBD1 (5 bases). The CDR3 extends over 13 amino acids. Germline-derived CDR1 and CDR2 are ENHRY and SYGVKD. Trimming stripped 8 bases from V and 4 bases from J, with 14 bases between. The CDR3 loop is CAIRDAPLTEAFF. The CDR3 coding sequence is TGTGCCATCCGGGACGCACCCCTCACTGAAGCTTTCTTT.

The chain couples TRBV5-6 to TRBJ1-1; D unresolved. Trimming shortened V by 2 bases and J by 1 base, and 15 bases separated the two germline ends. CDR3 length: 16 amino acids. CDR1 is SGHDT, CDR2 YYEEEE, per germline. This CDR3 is CASSLIKNRENTEAFF. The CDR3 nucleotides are TGTGCCAGCAGCTTAATCAAGAACCGAGAGAACACTGAAGCTTTCTTT.

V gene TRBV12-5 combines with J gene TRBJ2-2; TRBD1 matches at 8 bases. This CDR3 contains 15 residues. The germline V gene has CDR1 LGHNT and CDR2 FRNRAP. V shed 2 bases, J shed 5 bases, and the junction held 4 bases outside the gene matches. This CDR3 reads CASGLPQGATGELFF. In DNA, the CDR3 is TGTGCTAGTGGTTTGCCGCAGGGGGCGACCGGGGAGCTGTTTTTT.

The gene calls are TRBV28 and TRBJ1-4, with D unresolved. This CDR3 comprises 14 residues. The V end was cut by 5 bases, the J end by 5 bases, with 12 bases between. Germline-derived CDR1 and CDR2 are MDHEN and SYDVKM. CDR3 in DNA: TGTGCCAGCAGTCCTTTTACAGTGAATGAAAAACTGTTTTTT. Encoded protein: CASSPFTVNEKLFF.